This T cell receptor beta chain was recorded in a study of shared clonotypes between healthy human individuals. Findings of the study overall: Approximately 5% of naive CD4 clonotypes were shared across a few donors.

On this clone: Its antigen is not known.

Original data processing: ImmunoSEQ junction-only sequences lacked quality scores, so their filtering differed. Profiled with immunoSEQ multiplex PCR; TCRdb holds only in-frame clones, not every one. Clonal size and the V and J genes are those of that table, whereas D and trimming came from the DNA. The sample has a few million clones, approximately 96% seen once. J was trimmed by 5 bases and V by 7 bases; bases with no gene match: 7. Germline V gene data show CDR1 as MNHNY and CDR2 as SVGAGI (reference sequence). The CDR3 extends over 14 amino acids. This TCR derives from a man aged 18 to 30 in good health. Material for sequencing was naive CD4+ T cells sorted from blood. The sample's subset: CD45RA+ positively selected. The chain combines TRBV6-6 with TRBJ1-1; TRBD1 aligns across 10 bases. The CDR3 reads CASTGDRGRTEAFF. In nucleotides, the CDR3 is TGTGCCAGCACCGGGGACAGGGGTAGGACTGAAGCTTTCTTT.